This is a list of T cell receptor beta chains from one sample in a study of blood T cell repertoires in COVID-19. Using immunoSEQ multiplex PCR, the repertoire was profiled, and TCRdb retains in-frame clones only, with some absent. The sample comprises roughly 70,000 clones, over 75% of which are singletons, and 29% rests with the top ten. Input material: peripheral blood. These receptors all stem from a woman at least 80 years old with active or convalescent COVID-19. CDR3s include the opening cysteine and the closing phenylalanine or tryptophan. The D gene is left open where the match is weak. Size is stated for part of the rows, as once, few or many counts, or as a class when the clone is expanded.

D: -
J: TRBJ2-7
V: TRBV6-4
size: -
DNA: TGTGCCAGCAGTGAGGCCAGGGGCCATCCCTACGAGCAGTACTTC
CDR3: CASSEARGHPYEQYF

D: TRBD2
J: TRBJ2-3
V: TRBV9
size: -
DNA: TGTGCCAGCAGCTCAGGACTAGCGGGGGATAGAGATACGCAGTATTTT
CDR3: CASSSGLAGDRDTQYF

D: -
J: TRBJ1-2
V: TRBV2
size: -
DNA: TGTGCCACCCAGGGCCAGGGGCTGGTCTATGGCTACACCTTC
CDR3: CATQGQGLVYGYTF

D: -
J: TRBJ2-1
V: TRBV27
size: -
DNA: TGTGCCAGCAGTTACGACACACGCTCCTACAATGAGCAGTTCTTC
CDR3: CASSYDTRSYNEQFF

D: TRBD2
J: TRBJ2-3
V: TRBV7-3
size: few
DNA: TGTGCCAGCAGCCCAGATAGCGGGGGCACAGATACGCAGTATTTT
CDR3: CASSPDSGGTDTQYF

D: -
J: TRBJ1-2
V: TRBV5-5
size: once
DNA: TGTGCCAGCAGGATGACTGTCGAGGGCTACACCTTC
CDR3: CASRMTVEGYTF

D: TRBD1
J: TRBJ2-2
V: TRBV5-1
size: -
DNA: TGCGCCAGCAGCTTGGTCACAGGGGAAACCGGGGAGCTGTTTTTT
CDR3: CASSLVTGETGELFF

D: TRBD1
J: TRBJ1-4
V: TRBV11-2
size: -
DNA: TGTGCCAGCAGCCGGGACAGGGGGGCAACTAATGAAAAACTGTTTTTT
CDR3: CASSRDRGATNEKLFF

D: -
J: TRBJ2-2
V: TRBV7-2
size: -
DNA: TGTGCCAGCAGGGAACAGACGAACACCGGGGAGCTGTTTTTT
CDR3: CASREQTNTGELFF

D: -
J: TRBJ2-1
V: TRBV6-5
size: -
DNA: TGTGCCAGCAGTTACGAACTCGAAATTCCCGTACTAGAGCAGTTCTTC
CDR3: CASSYELEIPVLEQFF

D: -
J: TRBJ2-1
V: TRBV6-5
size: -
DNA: TGTGCCAGCAGTTACAACCGGGGGGAGCAGTTCTTC
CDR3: CASSYNRGEQFF

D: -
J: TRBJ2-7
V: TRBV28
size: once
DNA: TGTGCCAGCACCGGGGGATTACGAGTTGACTACGAGCAGTACTTC
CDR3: CASTGGLRVDYEQYF

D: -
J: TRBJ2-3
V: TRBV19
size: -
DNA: TGTGCCAGTAGCATAACCCACAGCGGGGATACGCAGTATTTT
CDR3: CASSITHSGDTQYF

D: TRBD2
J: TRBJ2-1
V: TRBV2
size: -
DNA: TGTGCCAGCAGTGAAGGACTAGCGGGGGGGCATGAGCAGTTCTTC
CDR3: CASSEGLAGGHEQFF

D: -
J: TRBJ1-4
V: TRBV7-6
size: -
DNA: TGTGCCAGCAGCTTAAACCCGGGACACAACATAGAAAAACTGTTTTTT
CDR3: CASSLNPGHNIEKLFF

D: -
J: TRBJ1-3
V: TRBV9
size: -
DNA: TGTGCCAGCAGCGTGGCAGATTATGGAAACACCATATATTTT
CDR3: CASSVADYGNTIYF

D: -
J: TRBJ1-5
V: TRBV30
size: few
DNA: TGTGCCTGGGAAGGAGATAGCAATCAGCCCCAGCATTTT
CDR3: CAWEGDSNQPQHF

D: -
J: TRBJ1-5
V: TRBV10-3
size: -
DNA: TGTGCCATCAGTGAGTCGGGGGGGAATCAGCCCCAGCATTTT
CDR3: CAISESGGNQPQHF

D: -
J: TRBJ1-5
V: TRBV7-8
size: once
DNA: TGTGCCAGCAGCTTAGGGCCTCAGCCCCAGCATTTT
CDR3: CASSLGPQPQHF

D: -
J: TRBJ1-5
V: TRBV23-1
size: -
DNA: TGCGCCAGCAGTCAAAGACAGGTTTATAGCAATCAGCCCCAGCATTTT
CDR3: CASSQRQVYSNQPQHF

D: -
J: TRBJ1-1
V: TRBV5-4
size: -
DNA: TGTGCCAGCAGCTTGCTTGAACAGGGGAACACTGAAGCTTTCTTT
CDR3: CASSLLEQGNTEAFF

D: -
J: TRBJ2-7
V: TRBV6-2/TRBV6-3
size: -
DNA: TGTGCCAGCAGTCAAGGGACACAATACGAGCAGTACTTC
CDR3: CASSQGTQYEQYF

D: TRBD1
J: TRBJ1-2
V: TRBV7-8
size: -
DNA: TGTGCCAGCAGCTTAAATTTACCGGGACAGGGAAGAGCTATGGGTGGCTACACCTTC
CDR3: CASSLNLPGQGRAMGGYTF

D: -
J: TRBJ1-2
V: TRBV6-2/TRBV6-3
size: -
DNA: TGTGCCAGCAGTTTTACAGGGAACTATGGCTACACCTTC
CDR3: CASSFTGNYGYTF

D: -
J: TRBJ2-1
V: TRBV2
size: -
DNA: TGTGCCATCCAACGACTGCCTGAGCAGTTCTTC
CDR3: CAIQRLPEQFF

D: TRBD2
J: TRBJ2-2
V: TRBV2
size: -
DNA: TGTGCCAGCACGTCAATAGCGGGGGTGAACACCGGGGAGCTGTTTTTT
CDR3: CASTSIAGVNTGELFF

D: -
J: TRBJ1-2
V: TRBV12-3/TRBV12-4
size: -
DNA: TGTGCCAGCGGGTTAACAGGGTCCTATGGCTACACCTTC
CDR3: CASGLTGSYGYTF

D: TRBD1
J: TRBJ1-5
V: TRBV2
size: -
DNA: TGTGCCAGCAGTCACGAGGGACAGGGCGGTCAGCCCCAGCATTTT
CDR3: CASSHEGQGGQPQHF

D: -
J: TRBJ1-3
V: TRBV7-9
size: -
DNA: TGTGCCAGCACATTATCTGGAAACACCATATATTTT
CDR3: CASTLSGNTIYF

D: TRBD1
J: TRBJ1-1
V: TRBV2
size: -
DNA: TGTGCCAGCACCCTGGGACAGGGCAACACTGAAGCTTTCTTT
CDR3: CASTLGQGNTEAFF

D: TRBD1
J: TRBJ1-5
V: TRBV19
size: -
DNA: TGTGCCAGTAGTCGGGACAGATATCAGCCCCAGCATTTT
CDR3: CASSRDRYQPQHF

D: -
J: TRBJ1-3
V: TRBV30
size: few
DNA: TGTGCCTGGAGTGTACAGGCTGGAAACACCATATATTTT
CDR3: CAWSVQAGNTIYF

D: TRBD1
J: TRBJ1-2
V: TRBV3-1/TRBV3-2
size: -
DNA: TGTGCCAGCAGCCTAGGGACAGGGAGCTACACCTTC
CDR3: CASSLGTGSYTF

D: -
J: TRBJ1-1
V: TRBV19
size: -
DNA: TGTGCCAGCAACCTCGGGGGAGGAAGGGGGAACACTGAAGCTTTCTTT
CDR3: CASNLGGGRGNTEAFF

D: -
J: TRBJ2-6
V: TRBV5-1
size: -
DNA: TGCGCCAGCAGCTTGGCCTGGGGTAGCGCTGGGGCCAACGTCCTGACTTTC
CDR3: CASSLAWGSAGANVLTF

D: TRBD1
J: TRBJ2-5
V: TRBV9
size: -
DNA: TGTGCCAGCAGCGGCGACAGGGTTGGAGCTGGGGAGACCCAGTACTTC
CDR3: CASSGDRVGAGETQYF

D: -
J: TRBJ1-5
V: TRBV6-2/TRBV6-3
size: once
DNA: TGTGCCAGCAGTTACTCGGTCCCGGGGATAGGTCGGCCCCAGCATTTT
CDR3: CASSYSVPGIGRPQHF

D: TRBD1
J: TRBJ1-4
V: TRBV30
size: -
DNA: TGTGCCTGCCCCGGGACAGGGACAGTCAAGGGACTGTTTTTT
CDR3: CACPGTGTVKGLFF

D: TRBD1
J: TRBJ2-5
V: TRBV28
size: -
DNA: TGTGCCAGCGTTCTAGGGGGCTCCCAAGAGACCCAGTACTTC
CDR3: CASVLGGSQETQYF

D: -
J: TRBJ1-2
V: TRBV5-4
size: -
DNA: TGTGCCAGCAGCTTGGCGAACTATGGCTACACCTTC
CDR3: CASSLANYGYTF

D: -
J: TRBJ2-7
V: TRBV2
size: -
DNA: TGTGCCAGCAGTGAGCGGGGCTACGAGCAGTACTTC
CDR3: CASSERGYEQYF

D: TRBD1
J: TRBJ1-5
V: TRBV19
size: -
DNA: TGTGCAGGGGGGGACAGGGCTAATCAGCCCCAGCATTTT
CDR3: CAGGDRANQPQHF